This T cell receptor (beta chain) emerged from a study of a mutant IDH1 vaccine in newly diagnosed glioma. Across the whole study: Treated patients, averaging approximately 40 years, were roughly 60% male and around 40% female. Study outcomes and limitations: The study observed vaccine-induced immune responses in around 94% of patients. Pseudoprogression appears to have had no connection to changes in top peripheral T cell clonotypes.

Produced via immunoSEQ multiplex PCR; TCRdb's table is partial and in-frame only. The data contain under 150,000 clones, 80% of them singletons. V lost 3 bases, J lost 4 bases, and 10 bases lay in between. CDR1 and CDR2 from the germline V gene are SGHTA and FQGNSA. CDR3 size: 14 residues. Time point noted: week 11, during vaccination. All doses held 300 ug of mutant IDH1 20-mer peptide, with topical imiquimod. A word on this clone: Its antigen is as yet unknown.

Sequenced material: PBMCs, taken from a glioma patient whose treatment included an IDH1 peptide vaccine. The rearrangement joins TRBV7-2 to TRBJ2-1; a possible D gene is TRBD2 (5 bases). This TCR came from a man between 35 and 55 years old with glioma. The CDR3, as DNA: TGTGCCAGCAGCTTCCAACCGGGGTACAATGAGCAGTTCTTC. Its protein product is CASSFQPGYNEQFF.